Each of the 29 T cell receptor beta chains below was sequenced from the same sample in a study of T cell repertoires in cytomegalovirus infection. Via MiXCR, TCRdb re-called the reads, giving one row per CDR3 protein. Among some 200,000 distinct CDR3 sequences listed, 35% to 45% were seen once. Antigens for these TCRs are unknown. This specimen was CD8+ T cells from cultured PBMCs, taken from culture after CMV antigen stimulation. These receptors came from a human donor in good health (CMV status not recorded). Some clones in this sample may be carry-over from other donors' samples.

This clonotype was counted a few times. The V and J genes are TRBV7-8 and TRBJ2-5, with TRBD2 matching over 8 bases. From germline, CDR1 is SGHVS and CDR2 FQNEAQ. There are 16 residues in the CDR3. Losses at the gene ends were 4 bases for V and 2 bases for J; bases not matched to a gene: 9. The CDR3 nucleotides read TGTGCCAGCAGCTCAAGGGCGGGGGGATGGCAAGAGACCCAGTACTTC. Its translation: CASSSRAGGWQETQYF.

This rearrangement joins TRBV27 to TRBJ1-4; 7 bases map to TRBD1. The V and J ends lost 3 bases and 3 bases, in that order; junction bases with no gene match: 4. The CDR3 runs 15 residues. Germline CDR1 is MNHEY and CDR2 is SMNVEV (reference sequence). CDR3 in amino acids: CASSFGTDPNEKLFF. CDR3 DNA: TGTGCCAGCAGTTTTGGGACAGACCCTAATGAAAAACTGTTTTTT.

In this sample, this clonotype turned up many times. The chain joins TRBV7-6 to TRBJ1-6; 7 nucleotides align to TRBD1. The germline gives CDR1 SGHVS, CDR2 FNYEAQ. The CDR3 spans 14 residues. V shed 1 base and J 7 bases; nucleotides not matched to a gene: 1. Here the CDR3 DNA reads TGTGCCAGCAGCTTAGTACAGGGGAATTCACCCCTCCACTTT. Encoded protein: CASSLVQGNSPLHF.

The chain employs TRBV9 and TRBJ2-7, with a tentative D call TRBD2 (6 bases). The CDR3 extends over 18 amino acids. Germline CDR1 reads SGDLS; CDR2 reads YYNGEE. V lost 0 bases to trimming and J lost 3 bases, with 22 bases between them. CDR3 sequence: CASSVGVRLSGSYYEQYF. The CDR3, as DNA: TGTGCCAGCAGCGTAGGAGTAAGGCTTAGCGGATCCTACTACGAGCAGTACTTC.

This clonotype was detected a few times. This chain uses TRBV19 with TRBJ1-1; tentatively, D is TRBD1 (5 bases). This CDR3 is built from 12 residues. Trimming pared 7 bases from V and 6 bases from J, leaving 12 bases between. Germline CDR1 reads LNHDA; CDR2 reads SQIVND (reference sequence). CDR3 bases: TGTGCCAGTATAGCGCGAGGGGCTGAAGCTTTCTTT. As protein: CASIARGAEAFF.

In DNA form, the CDR3 reads TGTGCCAGCAGCATAACAGGGTCGGGTCAGCCCCAGCATTTT. Encoded protein: CASSITGSGQPQHF. The rearrangement joins TRBV28 to TRBJ1-5; a weak D match, TRBD1 (6 bases). This CDR3 has 14 amino acids. From germline, CDR1 is MDHEN and CDR2 SYDVKM. V lost 6 bases and J 6 bases, leaving 15 bases between the germline ends.

V usage is TRBV9 and J usage is TRBJ2-7; 7 bases align to TRBD1. The V gene end was trimmed by 0 bases and the J gene end by 7 bases; junction bases not matched to a gene: 10. Germline CDR1 reads SGDLS; CDR2 reads YYNGEE. The length of the CDR3 is 15 residues. The CDR3 loop reads CASSVDDRVRREQYF. The CDR3 region has the DNA TGTGCCAGCAGCGTAGATGACAGGGTGAGGAGAGAGCAGTACTTC. Complete variable domain (other parts from reference TRBV9 and TRBJ2-7): DSGVTQTPKHLITATGQRVTLRCSPRSGDLSVYWYQQSLDQGLQFLIQYYNGEERAKGNILERFSAQQFPDLHSELNLSSLELGDSALYFCASSVDDRVRREQYFGPGTRLTVT.

On this clonotype itself: Germline is not matched at one junction end, which may reflect a read error. The rearrangement links TRBV6-1 to TRBJ1-3; TRBD1 is a possible D gene (6 bases). Per germline, CDR1 MNHNS and CDR2 SASEGT. This CDR3 is built from 20 residues. CDR3 sequence: CANSEWERGFGTHSGNTIYF. CDR3 coding DNA: TGTGCCAACAGTGAGTGGGAAAGGGGGTTCGGAACCCACTCTGGAAACACCATATATTTT.

The V and J genes are TRBV2 and TRBJ2-1; weak D call: TRBD2 (7 bases). The CDR3 has 15 residues. The V gene lost 5 bases and the J gene lost 4 bases, with 15 bases spanning the gap. Germline CDR1 and CDR2: SNHLY and FYNNEI. The CDR3 spells CASSPYGGLYNEQFF. In DNA form, the CDR3 reads TGTGCCAGCAGTCCGTACGGGGGGCTATACAATGAGCAGTTCTTC.

This clonotype has more than one count but fewer than ten. One end of the junction is discordant with germline, which a read error may explain. The chain joins TRBV6-5 to TRBJ1-1, with D tentatively TRBD1 (5 bases). CDR1 is MNHEY and CDR2 is SVGAGI in the germline V gene. The CDR3 spans 12 residues. This chain's CDR3 is CASSWDGLEPFF. The CDR3, as DNA: TGTGCCAGCAGTTGGGACGGGCTTGAACCTTTCTTT.

This clonotype was picked up a small number of times. The V gene is TRBV11-3, the J gene TRBJ2-2; 10 bases agree with TRBD2. CDR3 length: 17 residues. V lost 5 bases, J lost 2 bases, and 8 bases stayed unmatched. CDR1 is SGHNT, CDR2 YENEEA, per germline. The CDR3 is CASSRTTSGLNTGELFF. As DNA, the CDR3 is TGTGCCAGCAGCCGCACGACTAGCGGGCTTAACACCGGGGAGCTGTTTTTT. Variable domain in full (rest from reference TRBV11-3 and TRBJ2-2): EAGVVQSPRYKIIEKKQPVAFWCNPISGHNTLYWYLQNLGQGPELLIRYENEEAVDDSQLPKDRFSAERLKGVDSTLKIQPAELGDSAVYLCASSRTTSGLNTGELFFGEGSRLTVL.

This rearrangement joins TRBV5-4 to TRBJ2-7; D unresolved. CDR1 is SGHNT, CDR2 YYREEE, per germline (reference sequence). The CDR3 runs to 15 residues. Trimming stripped 3 bases from V and 1 base from J, with 14 bases between. The CDR3 reads CASSSPVGGSYEQYF. The CDR3 DNA is TGTGCCAGCAGCTCACCGGTGGGCGGTTCCTACGAGCAGTACTTC. The entire variable domain, with the rest obtained from reference TRBV5-4 and TRBJ2-7, is as follows: ETGVTQSPTHLIKTRGQQVTLRCSSQSGHNTVSWYQQALGQGPQFIFQYYREEENGRGNFPPRFSGLQFPNYSSELNVNALELDDSALYLCASSSPVGGSYEQYFGPGTRLTVT.

The rearrangement links TRBV7-9 to TRBJ2-7; tentative D call: TRBD1 (7 bases). CDR3 length: 17 amino acids. The germline V and J ends were trimmed by 1 base and 7 bases, with 23 bases remaining between them. Germline lookup yields CDR1 SEHNR and CDR2 FQNEAQ (reference sequence). CDR3 in amino acids: CASSLGRGTAPGDEQYF. The DNA for the CDR3 is TGTGCCAGCAGCTTAGGCCGCGGGACAGCTCCCGGGGATGAGCAGTACTTC. The full variable domain, in which reference TRBV7-9 and TRBJ2-7 provide the parts outside the CDR3, is DTGVSQNPRHKITKRGQNVTFRCDPISEHNRLYWYRQTLGQGPEFLTYFQNEAQLEKSRLLSDRFSAERPKGSFSTLEIQRTEQGDSAMYLCASSLGRGTAPGDEQYFGPGTRLTVT.

This clonotype was picked up a small number of times. The genes are TRBV29-1 and TRBJ2-6, with D unresolved. In germline, CDR1 is SQVTM, CDR2 ANQGSEA. This CDR3 comprises 13 residues. Trimming removed 4 bases from V and 4 bases from J, with 8 bases in between. The CDR3 DNA sequence: TGCAGCGTTGGCGACCTCGGGGCCAACGTCCTGACTTTC. This translates into CSVGDLGANVLTF.

V and J are TRBV11-2 and TRBJ2-1; D unclear. The V end was cut by 3 bases, the J end by 6 bases, with 6 bases between. The length of the CDR3 is 12 residues. Germline CDR1 SGHAT, CDR2 FQNNGV. CDR3 sequence: CASSFSGNEQFF. The CDR3 region has the DNA TGTGCCAGCAGCTTTTCTGGCAATGAGCAGTTCTTC.

This clonotype was seen more than once but under ten times. V and J are TRBV7-2 and TRBJ1-1; D not resolved. V was trimmed by 2 bases and J by 9 bases, leaving 19 bases between them. Germline V gene data show CDR1 as SGHTA and CDR2 as FQGNSA. The CDR3 contains 15 residues. The CDR3 loop reads CASSLPQFQAPKAFF. Here the CDR3 DNA reads TGTGCCAGCAGCTTACCCCAATTTCAGGCGCCTAAAGCTTTCTTT.

This clonotype was seen a few times. This sequence joins TRBV7-2 and TRBJ1-5; no firm D call. Per germline, CDR1 SGHTA and CDR2 FQGNSA. Trimming shortened V by 2 bases and J by 4 bases, and 6 bases separated the two germline ends. This CDR3 is 13 amino acids long. In DNA form, the CDR3 reads TGTGCCAGCAGCTTAAACAATAATCAGCCCCAGCATTTT. It specifies CASSLNNNQPQHF.

V usage is TRBV27 and J usage is TRBJ2-1; either TRBD1 or TRBD2 may fit D (5 bases each). The V end lost 6 bases, the J end lost 8 bases, and 8 bases lay between the germline ends. This CDR3 is 11 amino acids long. CDR1 is MNHEY and CDR2 is SMNVEV in the germline V gene (reference sequence). The CDR3 region has the DNA TGTGCCAGCAGCCAGGGAGATGAGCAGTTCTTC. Translating gives CASSQGDEQFF.

This clonotype was found many times. V usage is TRBV14 and J usage is TRBJ2-3; 11 bases fit TRBD2. Trimming cost V 4 bases and J 5 bases; bases outside gene matches: 2. CDR1 is SGHDN, CDR2 FVKESK, per germline. The CDR3 is 14 residues long. Written as DNA, the CDR3 is TGTGCCAGCAGCCCGACTAGCGGGGAAGATACGCAGTATTTT. This translates into CASSPTSGEDTQYF.

This clonotype was detected only a few times. The V call is TRBV24-1, the J call TRBJ2-2; a possible D gene is TRBD2 (6 bases). This CDR3 has 19 amino acids. Germline V gene lookup returns CDR1 KGHDR and CDR2 SFDVKD. Trimming stripped 3 bases from V and 2 bases from J, with 21 bases between. CDR3 sequence: CATSDIFDSGGGNTGELFF. The CDR3 bases are TGTGCCACCAGTGATATCTTCGATTCTGGGGGAGGAAACACCGGGGAGCTGTTTTTT.

This clonotype showed up just a few times. The chain employs TRBV28 and TRBJ2-1; 12 bases agree with TRBD2. The V segment lost 1 base and the J segment 5 bases; nucleotides outside the gene matches: 3. Looked up from germline, CDR1 is MDHEN and CDR2 is SYDVKM. The CDR3 has 16 residues. CDR3 residues: CASSLLTSGRDNEQFF. The CDR3 bases are TGTGCCAGCAGTTTATTGACTAGCGGGAGAGACAATGAGCAGTTCTTC.

This clonotype was counted between two and nine times. The V and J genes are TRBV12-3 or TRBV12-4 and TRBJ2-7; D uncertain. The CDR3 spans 15 residues. Trimming cost V 5 bases and J 0 bases, with 14 bases left between them. The CDR3 region is CASSPLGASSYEQYF. The DNA for the CDR3 is TGTGCCAGCAGTCCCCTAGGCGCGAGCTCCTACGAGCAGTACTTC.

This clonotype was seen repeatedly, ten times or more. This rearrangement joins TRBV11-1 to TRBJ2-4, with D unclear. The V gene lost 4 bases and the J gene lost 0 bases, with 19 bases spanning the gap. CDR3 size: 18 residues. Germline V gene data show CDR1 as SGHAT and CDR2 as FQDESV (reference sequence). The CDR3 here is CASSSPRFAVLAKNIQYF. The CDR3 DNA reads TGTGCCAGCAGCTCCCCCAGGTTTGCAGTACTAGCCAAAAACATTCAGTACTTC.

This clonotype was recorded a few times. The chain couples TRBV11-2 to TRBJ2-3; D gene uncertain. Trimming took 0 bases from V and 0 from J, leaving 10 bases between them. In germline, CDR1 is SGHAT, CDR2 FQNNGV. This CDR3 is 16 amino acids long. CDR3 in amino acids: CASSLEPRISTDTQYF. The CDR3 DNA reads TGTGCCAGCAGCTTAGAGCCTAGAATAAGCACAGATACGCAGTATTTT.

V and J are TRBV7-9 and TRBJ1-1; TRBD1 aligns across 7 bases. This CDR3 comprises 15 residues. Germline CDR1 and CDR2: SEHNR and FQNEAQ (reference sequence). Unmatched junction bases numbered 8, after V lost 5 bases and J lost 2 bases. CDR3 nucleotide sequence: TGTGCCAGCAGCGTGAGAAGGGGGCTCAACACTGAAGCTTTCTTT. Translated, it gives CASSVRRGLNTEAFF. Full variable domain (missing parts from reference TRBV7-9 and TRBJ1-1): DTGVSQNPRHKITKRGQNVTFRCDPISEHNRLYWYRQTLGQGPEFLTYFQNEAQLEKSRLLSDRFSAERPKGSFSTLEIQRTEQGDSAMYLCASSVRRGLNTEAFFGQGTRLTVV.

The chain is built from TRBV27 and TRBJ1-2; 8 bases are a match to TRBD1. This CDR3 is 14 amino acids long. V lost 3 bases, J lost 4 bases, and 4 bases stayed unmatched. Germline assignment: CDR1 MNHEY and CDR2 SMNVEV (reference sequence). The CDR3 sequence is CASSFGQGFYGYTF. CDR3 bases: TGTGCCAGCAGTTTCGGACAGGGCTTCTATGGCTACACCTTC.

This clonotype was detected once. V gene TRBV9 combines with J gene TRBJ1-1; unclear D gene. Trimming cost V 3 bases and J 0 bases, with 21 bases left between them. CDR1 is SGDLS and CDR2 is YYNGEE in the germline V gene. This CDR3 has 18 amino acids. CDR3 sequence (DNA): TGTGCCAGCAGCGCAAAGAGCGAGCGAGGGAAGGTGAACACTGAAGCTTTCTTT. Its translation is CASSAKSERGKVNTEAFF.

This sequence joins TRBV28 and TRBJ2-7, with D hard to call. The CDR3 runs to 11 residues. Per the germline V gene, CDR1 is MDHEN and CDR2 is SYDVKM. V was pared by 4 bases and J by 6 bases, with 7 bases between. For the CDR3, the DNA is TGTGCCAGCAGTTCCGTCCGCGAGCAGTACTTC. Amino acids: CASSSVREQYF.

The V gene is TRBV7-6, the J gene TRBJ2-7; 8 bases are shared with TRBD1. Unmatched junction bases numbered 12, after V lost 2 bases and J lost 6 bases. CDR3 length: 16 residues. Germline values: CDR1 SGHVS, CDR2 FNYEAQ. CDR3: CASSLSRTGLAGEQYF. The CDR3, as DNA: TGTGCCAGCAGCTTATCTCGGACAGGGCTTGCGGGCGAGCAGTACTTC.